This T cell receptor (beta chain) was found in a study of shared clonotypes between healthy human individuals. Study-wide background: CD4 naive cells filled three plates per donor, CD4 memory three, CD8 naive two and CD8 memory one. Study results and limitations: Only a few donors were included, so the genetic and exposure-history diversity represented was limited. Estimated richness values were generally larger in naive subsets than in memory subsets.

Germline V gene lookup returns CDR1 SGHKS and CDR2 YYEKEE (reference sequence). This CDR3 has 14 amino acids. V was clipped by 3 bases and J by 3 bases; unmatched bases: 3. Measured with immunoSEQ multiplex PCR; TCRdb has only the in-frame clones, and not every one. In the table there are roughly 1.4 million clones, approximately 98.5% of which are singletons. Notes on this clone: Antigen specificity is unknown.

Sequencing was done on a sample of naive CD4+ T cells sorted from blood. Subset denoted: CD45RA+ positively selected. This chain joins TRBV5-5 and TRBJ2-7; TRBD1 aligns across 10 bases. This clonotype originated in a young man in good health. CDR3 in DNA: TGTGCCAGCAGCTGGGGGACAGGGGACTACGAGCAGTACTTC. Translation: CASSWGTGDYEQYF.